Listed here is a single T cell receptor (beta chain). This entry comes from a study of OX40 agonist ivuxolimab in advanced cancers. Repertoires were generated with immunoSEQ multiplex PCR, while TCRdb's copy carries only in-frame clones and drops some. The repertoire holds around 72,000 clones, with approximately 90% as singletons. Specimen: CD4+ or CD8+ T cells sorted from blood, collected in a trial of the OX40 agonist ivuxolimab. This sequence originates from an adult with an advanced solid tumor such as melanoma, head and neck, liver or kidney cancer.

The CDR3: CASSRPLAGVGTGELFF. In DNA form, the CDR3 reads TGTGCCAGCAGCCGGCCTCTAGCGGGGGTCGGGACCGGGGAGCTGTTTTTT. The gene calls are TRBV28 and TRBJ2-2; the match to TRBD2 covers 10 bases. This CDR3 has 17 amino acids. The germline gives CDR1 MDHEN, CDR2 SYDVKM. Trimming removed 6 bases from V and 5 bases from J; junction bases left unmatched: 12.